The source of this T cell receptor (beta chain) is a study of blood T cells in healthy people across ages (dated by TCRdb to between 2015 and 2016). Background for the entire study: Template switching captured roughly one uniquely barcoded TCR beta cDNA molecule per two T cells in model experiments. To track age-related changes in TCR beta repertoire diversity, the study relied on deep sequencing normalized with unique cDNA molecular identifiers. The donors were split into four age groups: young (average approximately 16 years), middle-aged (39), aged (over 55) and long-lived (more than 80). To avoid experimental bias, donors of different ages were spread randomly across the sequencing lanes. For two donors (one aged 18 to 29 and one aged 80 or older), the study analyzed two additional independent replicas of 1 million unique cDNA reads from the same blood draw.

Systemically healthy Caucasian individuals from Russia, 35 to 50 in total and aged roughly 6 to 100 years, were included as donors. Each donor gave ten milliliters of peripheral blood, collected into EDTA-treated Vacutainer tubes. PBMCs were isolated by Ficoll-Paque density-gradient centrifugation, with at least 6 million obtained per sample. Total RNA, at least 6 micrograms per sample, was extracted from PBMCs with Trizol reagent. For every donor, flow cytometry on a PBMC aliquot measured the percentage of naive CD45RAhigh/CD27high T cells. To prepare the library, 5' RACE was applied. TCRdb lists the instrument as Illumina HiSeq 2500. A second PCR of about 7 to 12 cycles was performed with a sample-barcoded 5' primer and a J-beta primer mix. A unique molecular identifier was introduced onto each TCR beta cDNA molecule by a template-switch 5' adaptor carrying 12 random nucleotides. Each sample yielded at least 2.5 million CDR3-containing paired-end reads. All of the RNA was converted into first-strand cDNA using the Mint cDNA synthesis kit, with a TRBC-specific oligonucleotide serving as the primer. All cDNA was treated with uracil-DNA glycosylase and then went through a first 18-cycle PCR with the universal primers M1SS and BC2_uni_R. In the original analysis: Normalization of each sample was performed by random selection of 1 million high-quality reads, each carrying a distinct molecular identifier. Reads sharing molecular identifiers were discarded rather than binned into consensus sequences. MiTCR, set to a Q25 quality threshold and the strictest error-elimination algorithm, was used for CDR3 identification, clonotype clustering and error correction. A nonparametric unseen species model with Euler transformation was used to estimate a lower bound on total TCR beta diversity. TCRdb reran the public reads through fastp at Q25 and MiXCR, keeping productive beta chains. Duplicate CDR3 protein sequences are folded into a single record with the most common DNA and genes. TCRdb's processing, not the study's, gives the V and J calls here. Recorded for this sample are about 780,000 distinct CDR3 sequences; 62% of them occurred a single time. The ten top clones hold about a quarter of the sample.

Here is what the overall study found, with its caveats: Since profiling was done on bulk unsorted PBMCs, naive and antigen-experienced compartments could not be conclusively compared. Estimates of total diversity based on one million sequenced T cells were considered lower bounds and underestimates. Compared with the aged group, more naive CD4+ T cells, fewer expanded clones and increased TCR diversity were shown by the long-lived group, suggesting age selection. Because donor CMV infection status was unknown, age-related changes in expanded clonotypes were potentially confounded. As age increased, observed TCR beta diversity per million T cells dropped in a roughly linear way, and a significant reduction was already evident by age about 40. There was a strong correlation between observed TCR beta diversity and the percentage of naive T cells measured by flow cytometry.

In the case of this clonotype: This receptor's antigen is unknown. No per-base quality is available; no much larger clone lies one base away.

CDR1 DFQATT and CDR2 SNEGSKA were looked up in the germline V gene (reference sequence). V trim: 3 bases; J trim: 9 bases; unmatched bases: 5. The CDR3 numbers 13 residues from cysteine through phenylalanine. Only the CDR3 region is kept as DNA, spanning 39 bases read in frame from base 1. The sample was blood. Recombination joined TRBV20-1 with TRBJ2-3, with TRBD2 identical over 11 junction bases. The sequence came from a young man in good health. The nucleotide sequence reads as follows: TGCAGTGCTAGGGGGACTAGCGGAAGAACGCAGTATTTT. Its amino acids are CSARGTSGRTQYF.